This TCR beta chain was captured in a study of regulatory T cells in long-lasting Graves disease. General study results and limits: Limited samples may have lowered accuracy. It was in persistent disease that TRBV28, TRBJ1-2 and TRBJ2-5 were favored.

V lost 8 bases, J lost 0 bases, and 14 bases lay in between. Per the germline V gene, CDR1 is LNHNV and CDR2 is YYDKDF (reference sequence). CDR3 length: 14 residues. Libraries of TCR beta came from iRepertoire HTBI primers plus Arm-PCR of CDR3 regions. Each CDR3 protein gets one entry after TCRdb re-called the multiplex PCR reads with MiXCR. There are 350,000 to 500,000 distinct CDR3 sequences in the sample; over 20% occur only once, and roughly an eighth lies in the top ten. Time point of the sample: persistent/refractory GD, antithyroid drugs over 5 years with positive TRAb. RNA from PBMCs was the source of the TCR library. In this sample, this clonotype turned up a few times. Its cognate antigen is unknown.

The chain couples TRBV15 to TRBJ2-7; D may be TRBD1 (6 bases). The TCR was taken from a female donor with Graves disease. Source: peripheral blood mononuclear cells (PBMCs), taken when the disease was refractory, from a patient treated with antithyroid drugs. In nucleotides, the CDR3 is TGTGCCACCTCCTTGGGGGCAGGCTCCTACGAGCAGTACTTC. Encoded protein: CATSLGAGSYEQYF.